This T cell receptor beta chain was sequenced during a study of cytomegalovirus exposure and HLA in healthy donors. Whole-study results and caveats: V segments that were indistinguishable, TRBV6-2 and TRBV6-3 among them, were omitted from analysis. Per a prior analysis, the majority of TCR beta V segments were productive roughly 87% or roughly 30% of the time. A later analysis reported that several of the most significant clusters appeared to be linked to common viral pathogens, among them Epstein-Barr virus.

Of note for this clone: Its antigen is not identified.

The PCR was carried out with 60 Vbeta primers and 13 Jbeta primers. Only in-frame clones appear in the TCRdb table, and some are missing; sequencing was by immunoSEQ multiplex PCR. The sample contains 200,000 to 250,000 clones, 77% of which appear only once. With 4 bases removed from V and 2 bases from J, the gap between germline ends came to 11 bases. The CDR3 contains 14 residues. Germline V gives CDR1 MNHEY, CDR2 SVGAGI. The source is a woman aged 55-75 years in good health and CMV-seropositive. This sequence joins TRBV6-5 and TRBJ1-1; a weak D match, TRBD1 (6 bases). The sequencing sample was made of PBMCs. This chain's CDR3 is CASSSTGTNTEAFF. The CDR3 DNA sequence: TGTGCCAGCAGTTCGACAGGAACAAACACTGAAGCTTTCTTT.